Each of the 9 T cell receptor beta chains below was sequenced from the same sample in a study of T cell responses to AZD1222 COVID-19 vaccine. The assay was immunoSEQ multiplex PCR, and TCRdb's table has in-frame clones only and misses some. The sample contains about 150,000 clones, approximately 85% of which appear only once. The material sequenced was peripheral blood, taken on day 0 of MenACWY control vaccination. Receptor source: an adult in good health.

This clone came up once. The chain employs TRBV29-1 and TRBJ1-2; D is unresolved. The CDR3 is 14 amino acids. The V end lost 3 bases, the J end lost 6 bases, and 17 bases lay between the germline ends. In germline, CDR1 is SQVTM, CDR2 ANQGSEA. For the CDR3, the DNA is TGCAGCGTTGATGAGGCGTCCCGAGTACATGGCTACACCTTC. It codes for CSVDEASRVHGYTF.

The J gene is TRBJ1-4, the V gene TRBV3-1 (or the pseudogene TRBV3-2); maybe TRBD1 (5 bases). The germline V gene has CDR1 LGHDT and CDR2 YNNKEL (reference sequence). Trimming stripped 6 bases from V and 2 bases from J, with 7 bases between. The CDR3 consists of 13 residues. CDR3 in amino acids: CASRGGTNEKLFF. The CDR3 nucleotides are TGTGCCAGCAGGGGGGGTACTAATGAAAAACTGTTTTTT.

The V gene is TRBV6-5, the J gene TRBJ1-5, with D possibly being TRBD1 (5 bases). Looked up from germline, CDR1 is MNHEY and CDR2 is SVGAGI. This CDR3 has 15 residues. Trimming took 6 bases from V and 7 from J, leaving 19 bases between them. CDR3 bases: TGTGCCAGCAGAAGGGACTCGAGAAGATACCAGCCCCAGCATTTT. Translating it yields CASRRDSRRYQPQHF.

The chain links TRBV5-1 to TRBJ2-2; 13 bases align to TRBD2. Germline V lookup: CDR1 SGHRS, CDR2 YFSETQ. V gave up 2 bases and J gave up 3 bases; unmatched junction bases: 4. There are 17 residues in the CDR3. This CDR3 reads CASSLGTSGEYTGELFF. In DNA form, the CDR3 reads TGCGCCAGCAGCTTAGGGACTAGCGGGGAGTACACCGGGGAGCTGTTTTTT.

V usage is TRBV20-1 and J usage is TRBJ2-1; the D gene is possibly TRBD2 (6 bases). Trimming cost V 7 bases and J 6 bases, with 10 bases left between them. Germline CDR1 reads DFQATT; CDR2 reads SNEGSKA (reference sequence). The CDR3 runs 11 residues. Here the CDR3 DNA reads TGCAGTGGTTTGCGGGGCAATGAGCAGTTCTTC. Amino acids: CSGLRGNEQFF.

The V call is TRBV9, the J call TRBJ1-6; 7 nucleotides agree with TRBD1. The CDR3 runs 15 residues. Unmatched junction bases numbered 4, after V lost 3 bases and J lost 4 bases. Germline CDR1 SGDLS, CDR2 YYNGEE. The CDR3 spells CASSAGTVYNSPLHF. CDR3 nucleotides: TGTGCCAGCAGCGCCGGGACAGTTTATAATTCACCCCTCCACTTT.

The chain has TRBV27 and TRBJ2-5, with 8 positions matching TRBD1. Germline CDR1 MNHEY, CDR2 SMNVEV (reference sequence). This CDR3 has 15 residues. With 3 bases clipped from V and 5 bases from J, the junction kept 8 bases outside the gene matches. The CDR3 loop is CASSLGRGQGETQYF. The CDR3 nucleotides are TGTGCCAGCAGTTTGGGCAGGGGGCAGGGGGAGACCCAGTACTTC.

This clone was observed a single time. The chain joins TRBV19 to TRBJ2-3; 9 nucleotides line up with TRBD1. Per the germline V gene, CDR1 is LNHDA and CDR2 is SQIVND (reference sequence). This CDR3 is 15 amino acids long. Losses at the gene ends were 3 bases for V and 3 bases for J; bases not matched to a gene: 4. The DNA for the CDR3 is TGTGCCAGTAGTATTTCGACAGGGGGAACAGATACGCAGTATTTT. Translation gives CASSISTGGTDTQYF.

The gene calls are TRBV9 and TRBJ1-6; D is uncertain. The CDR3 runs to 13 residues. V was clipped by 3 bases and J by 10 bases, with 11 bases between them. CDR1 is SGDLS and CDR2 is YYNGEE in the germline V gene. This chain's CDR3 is CASSALALSPLHF. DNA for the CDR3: TGTGCCAGCAGCGCCTTGGCCCTATCACCCCTCCACTTT.